Below are 16 T cell receptor beta chains sequenced from a single sample in a study of blood T cell repertoires in COVID-19. Data came from immunoSEQ multiplex PCR; TCRdb stores just in-frame clones and leaves some out. The sample has approximately 220,000 clones, 85% seen once. Sequenced input: PBMCs or T cells enriched from blood (not recorded which). These receptors all come from a man aged 40-49 years who had recovered from COVID-19.

The chain recombines TRBV5-1 with TRBJ1-4; TRBD1 aligns across 8 bases. The CDR3 is 17 amino acids. Trimming took 2 bases from V and 8 from J; bases not matched to a gene: 14. Germline V lookup: CDR1 SGHRS, CDR2 YFSETQ. The CDR3 spells CASSLGQGAGFGEKLFF. DNA for the CDR3: TGCGCCAGCAGCTTAGGGCAGGGGGCTGGTTTCGGAGAAAAACTGTTTTTT. The full variable domain, its missing parts supplied by reference TRBV5-1 and TRBJ1-4, is KAGVTQTPRYLIKTRGQQVTLSCSPISGHRSVSWYQQTPGQGLQFLFEYFSETQRNKGNFPGRFSGRQFSNSRSEMNVSTLELGDSALYLCASSLGQGAGFGEKLFFGSGTQLSVL.

This chain links TRBV4-3 with TRBJ2-7, with TRBD2 as a possible D gene (6 bases). The CDR3 is 15 residues long. The V end was cut by 4 bases, the J end by 3 bases, with 16 bases between. Per the germline V gene, CDR1 is LGHNA and CDR2 is YSLEER. The CDR3 nucleotides read TGCGCCAGCAGCCCGGGGGAAAGGAGGAACTACGAGCAGTACTTC. Translation: CASSPGERRNYEQYF.

The chain carries TRBV5-4 and TRBJ1-2; 8 positions agree with TRBD1. The CDR3 is 15 residues long. Germline-derived CDR1 and CDR2 are SGHNT and YYREEE (reference sequence). With V trimmed by 3 bases and J by 4 bases, 8 bases remained unmatched. The CDR3 DNA reads as TGTGCCAGCAGCTCCGGGACAGGTTCACTCTATGGCTACACCTTC. Translated: CASSSGTGSLYGYTF.

The chain carries TRBV29-1 and TRBJ2-6; tentative D call: TRBD2 (5 bases). Trimming removed 3 bases at V and 1 base at J, with 10 bases between. The germline CDR1 and CDR2 sequences are SQVTM and ANQGSEA. The CDR3 spans 15 residues. CDR3 nucleotides: TGCAGCGTTGACTTACTAGAATCTGGGGCCAACGTCCTGACTTTC. Amino acids: CSVDLLESGANVLTF. The full variable domain, rest sourced from reference TRBV29-1 and TRBJ2-6, is SAVISQKPSRDICQRGTSLTIQCQVDSQVTMMFWYRQQPGQSLTLIATANQGSEATYESGFVIDKFPISRPNLTFSTLTVSNMSPEDSSIYLCSVDLLESGANVLTFGAGSRLTVL.

The V gene is TRBV13, the J gene TRBJ2-5; 7 bases fit TRBD1. Trimming removed 2 bases from V and 7 bases from J; junction bases left unmatched: 4. This CDR3 spans 13 amino acids. Germline V gene lookup returns CDR1 PRHDT and CDR2 FYEKMQ (reference sequence). CDR3 coding DNA: TGTGCCAGCAGCTTACGAGGGGGCCGGACCCAGTACTTC. This sequence encodes CASSLRGGRTQYF.

This clone is a singleton in its sample. This chain connects TRBV3-1 (or the pseudogene TRBV3-2) to TRBJ1-6; D remains ambiguous. V shed 0 bases and J shed 2 bases, with 11 bases lying between them. There are 17 residues in the CDR3. Germline V gene data show CDR1 as LGHDT and CDR2 as YNNKEL (reference sequence). CDR3 DNA sequence: TGTGCCAGCAGCCAAGATCTTGGGCAGCCCTATAATTCACCCCTCCACTTT. Encoded protein: CASSQDLGQPYNSPLHF.

Only one count was recorded for this clone. The chain joins TRBV5-4 to TRBJ1-1; TRBD1 matches 11 bases. CDR1 is SGHNT, CDR2 YYREEE, per germline (reference sequence). The CDR3 runs 16 residues. Trimming at V came to 3 bases and at J to 1 base, leaving 5 bases not matched to a gene. In DNA form, the CDR3 reads TGTGCCAGCAGCTCCCGGACAGGGGGCGGGAACACTGAAGCTTTCTTT. Residues: CASSSRTGGGNTEAFF.

The rearrangement uses TRBV2 and TRBJ1-2; no reliable D call. Germline V gene lookup returns CDR1 SNHLY and CDR2 FYNNEI. This CDR3 is 15 amino acids long. The V end lost 7 bases, the J end lost 8 bases, and 23 bases lay between the germline ends. CDR3 sequence: CASIPQATARWGYTF. The CDR3 DNA reads as TGTGCCAGCATCCCCCAAGCTACAGCTCGATGGGGCTACACCTTC. The full variable domain, rest sourced from reference TRBV2 and TRBJ1-2, is EPEVTQTPSHQVTQMGQEVILRCVPISNHLYFYWYRQILGQKVEFLVSFYNNEISEKSEIFDDQFSVERPDGSNFTLKIRSTKLEDSAMYFCASIPQATARWGYTFGSGTRLTVV.

The chain couples TRBV5-1 to TRBJ1-2; TRBD1 matches at 8 bases. This CDR3 spans 14 amino acids. J lost 3 bases, V lost 4 bases, and 5 bases had no gene match. Germline V gene sequence: CDR1 SGHRS, CDR2 YFSETQ. DNA of the CDR3: TGCGCCAGCAGCGCAGGGGGCGCCGACTATGGCTACACCTTC. This codes for CASSAGGADYGYTF.

In this sample, this clone turned up once. The chain recombines TRBV11-2 with TRBJ2-3, with D tentatively TRBD2 (5 bases). The germline V and J ends were trimmed by 7 bases and 0 bases, with 14 bases remaining between them. Germline CDR1 and CDR2: SGHAT and FQNNGV. The CDR3 sequence is 15 residues long. Written as DNA, the CDR3 is TGTGCCAGCACCCTTCCTACTAGTAGCACAGATACGCAGTATTTT. This codes for CASTLPTSSTDTQYF. The variable domain in full, completed from reference TRBV11-2 and TRBJ2-3, reads EAGVAQSPRYKIIEKRQSVAFWCNPISGHATLYWYQQILGQGPKLLIQFQNNGVVDDSQLPKDRFSAERLKGVDSTLKIQPAKLEDSAVYLCASTLPTSSTDTQYFGPGTRLTVL.

The rearrangement uses TRBV24-1 and TRBJ2-5; 8 bases agree with TRBD1. V shed 1 base, J shed 5 bases, and the junction held 5 bases outside the gene matches. Germline CDR1 reads KGHDR; CDR2 reads SFDVKD. This CDR3 has 15 residues. The DNA of the CDR3 is TGTGCCACCAGTGATTTTACAGGGGGGAAGGAGACCCAGTACTTC. It specifies CATSDFTGGKETQYF.

This chain joins TRBV24-1 and TRBJ2-6, with 9 positions matching TRBD1. The CDR3 has 18 amino acids. Germline V lookup: CDR1 KGHDR, CDR2 SFDVKD. Trimming at V came to 6 bases and at J to 1 base, leaving 9 bases not matched to a gene. The CDR3 reads CATSRKAGQGSGANVLTF. The CDR3 DNA follows: TGTGCCACCAGTCGGAAGGCGGGACAGGGTTCTGGGGCCAACGTCCTGACTTTC.

The chain has TRBV10-1 and TRBJ2-5; 8 bases line up with TRBD2. The V and J ends lost 2 bases and 5 bases, in that order; junction bases with no gene match: 7. Germline CDR1 and CDR2: WNHNN and SYGVQD (reference sequence). The CDR3 has 15 amino acids. The CDR3 coding sequence is TGCGCCAGCAGTGAGGCGTGGACTAGCTTTGAGACCCAGTACTTC. Its translation is CASSEAWTSFETQYF.

This chain connects TRBV6-4 to TRBJ1-2; 10 nucleotides match TRBD1. CDR3 length equals 15 residues. Trimming took 6 bases from V and 4 from J; bases not matched to a gene: 8. Per the germline V gene, CDR1 is MRHNA and CDR2 is SNTAGT. CDR3 region: CASSPGTGESYGYTF. The CDR3 region has the DNA TGTGCCAGCAGCCCCGGGACAGGGGAAAGCTATGGCTACACCTTC.

The chain carries TRBV11-2 and TRBJ2-1; 12 bases are shared with TRBD2. Trimming took 0 bases from V and 6 from J; bases not matched to a gene: 6. CDR1 is SGHAT, CDR2 FQNNGV, per germline. The CDR3 sequence is 17 residues long. In DNA, the CDR3 is TGTGCCAGCAGCTTAGAGGCTAGCGGGAGGGCCGGCAATGAGCAGTTCTTC. This codes for CASSLEASGRAGNEQFF.

V usage is TRBV14 and J usage is TRBJ1-1, with D possibly being TRBD1 (6 bases). This CDR3 is built from 15 residues. Trimming took off 0 bases at V and 4 bases at J, with 12 bases between the two ends. From germline, CDR1 is SGHDN and CDR2 FVKESK. CDR3 nucleotide sequence: TGTGCCAGCAGCCAAGACGGGGGGCTTTTCACTGAAGCTTTCTTT. It encodes CASSQDGGLFTEAFF.